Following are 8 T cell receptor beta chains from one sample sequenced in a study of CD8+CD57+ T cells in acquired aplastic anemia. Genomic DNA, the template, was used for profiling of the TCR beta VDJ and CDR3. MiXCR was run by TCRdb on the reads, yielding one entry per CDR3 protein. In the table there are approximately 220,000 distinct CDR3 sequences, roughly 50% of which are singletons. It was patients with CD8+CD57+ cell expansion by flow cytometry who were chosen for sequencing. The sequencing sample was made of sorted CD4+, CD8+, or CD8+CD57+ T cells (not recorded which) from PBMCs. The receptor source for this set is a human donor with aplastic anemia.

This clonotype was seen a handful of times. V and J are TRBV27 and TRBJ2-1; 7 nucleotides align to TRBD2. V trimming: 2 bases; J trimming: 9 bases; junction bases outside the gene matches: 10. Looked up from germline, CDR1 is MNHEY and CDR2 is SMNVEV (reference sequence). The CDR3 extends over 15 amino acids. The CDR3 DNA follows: TGTGCCAGCAGTTTAGGGGGGGGGGTGAGAGGTGAGCAGTTCTTC. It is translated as CASSLGGGVRGEQFF.

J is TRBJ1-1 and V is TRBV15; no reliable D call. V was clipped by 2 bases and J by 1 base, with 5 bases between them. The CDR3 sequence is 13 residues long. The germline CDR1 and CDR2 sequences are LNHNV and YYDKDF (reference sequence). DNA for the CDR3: TGTGCCACCAGCAGACTAAAGAACACTGAAGCTTTCTTT. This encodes CATSRLKNTEAFF.

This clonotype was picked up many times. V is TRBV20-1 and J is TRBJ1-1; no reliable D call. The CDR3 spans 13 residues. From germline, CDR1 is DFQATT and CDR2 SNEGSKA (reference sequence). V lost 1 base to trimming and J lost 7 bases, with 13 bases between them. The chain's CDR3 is CSARGPRSDEAFF. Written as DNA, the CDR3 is TGCAGTGCTAGAGGACCTCGAAGCGATGAAGCTTTCTTT.

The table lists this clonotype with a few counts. DNA of the CDR3: TGCAGTGCCCAGACTAGCGGGGGGGCCGGCTCCGGGGAGCTGTTTTTT. This gives the protein CSAQTSGGAGSGELFF. The chain couples TRBV20-1 to TRBJ2-2, with 14 nucleotides matching TRBD2. There are 16 residues in the CDR3. In germline, CDR1 is DFQATT, CDR2 SNEGSKA (reference sequence). Trimming took 6 bases from V and 6 from J; bases not matched to a gene: 9.

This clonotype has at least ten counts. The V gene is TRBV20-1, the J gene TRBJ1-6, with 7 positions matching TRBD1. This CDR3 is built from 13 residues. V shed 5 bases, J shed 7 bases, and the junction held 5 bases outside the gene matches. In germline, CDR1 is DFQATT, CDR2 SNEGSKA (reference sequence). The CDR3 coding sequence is TGCAGTGCTTACAGGGGAGGCAATTCACCCCTCCACTTT. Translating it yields CSAYRGGNSPLHF.

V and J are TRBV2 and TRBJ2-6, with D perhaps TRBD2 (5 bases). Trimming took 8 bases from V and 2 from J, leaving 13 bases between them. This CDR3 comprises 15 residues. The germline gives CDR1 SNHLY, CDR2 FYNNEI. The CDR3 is CASLTAGAGANVLTF. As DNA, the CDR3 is TGTGCCAGCCTTACGGCGGGCGCTGGGGCCAACGTCCTGACTTTC.

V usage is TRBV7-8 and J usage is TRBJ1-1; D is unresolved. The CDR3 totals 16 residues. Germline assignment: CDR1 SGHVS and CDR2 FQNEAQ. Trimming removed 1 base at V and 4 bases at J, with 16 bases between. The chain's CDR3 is CASSLDLGRAVTEAFF. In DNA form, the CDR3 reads TGTGCCAGCAGCTTAGACTTAGGGAGAGCTGTCACTGAAGCTTTCTTT.

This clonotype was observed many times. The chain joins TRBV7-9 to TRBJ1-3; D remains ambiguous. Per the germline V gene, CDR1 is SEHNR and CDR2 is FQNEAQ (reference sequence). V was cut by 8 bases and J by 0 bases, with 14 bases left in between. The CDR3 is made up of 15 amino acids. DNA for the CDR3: TGTGCCAGCCAAACACTCGGAAGCTCTGGAAACACCATATATTTT. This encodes CASQTLGSSGNTIYF.